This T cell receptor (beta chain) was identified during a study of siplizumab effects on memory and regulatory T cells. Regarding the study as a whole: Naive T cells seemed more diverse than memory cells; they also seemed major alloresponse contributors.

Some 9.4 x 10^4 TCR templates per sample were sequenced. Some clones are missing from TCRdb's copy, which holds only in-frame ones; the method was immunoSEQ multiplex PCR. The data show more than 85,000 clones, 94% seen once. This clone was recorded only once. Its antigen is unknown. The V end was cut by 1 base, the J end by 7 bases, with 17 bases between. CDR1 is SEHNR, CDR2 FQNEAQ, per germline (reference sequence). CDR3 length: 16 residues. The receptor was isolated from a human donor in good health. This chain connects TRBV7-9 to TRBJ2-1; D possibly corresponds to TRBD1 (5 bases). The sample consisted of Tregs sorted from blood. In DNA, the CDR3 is TGTGCCAGCAGCTTAGAGGTTTGGGGCCTCCTGAATGAGCAGTTCTTC. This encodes CASSLEVWGLLNEQFF.